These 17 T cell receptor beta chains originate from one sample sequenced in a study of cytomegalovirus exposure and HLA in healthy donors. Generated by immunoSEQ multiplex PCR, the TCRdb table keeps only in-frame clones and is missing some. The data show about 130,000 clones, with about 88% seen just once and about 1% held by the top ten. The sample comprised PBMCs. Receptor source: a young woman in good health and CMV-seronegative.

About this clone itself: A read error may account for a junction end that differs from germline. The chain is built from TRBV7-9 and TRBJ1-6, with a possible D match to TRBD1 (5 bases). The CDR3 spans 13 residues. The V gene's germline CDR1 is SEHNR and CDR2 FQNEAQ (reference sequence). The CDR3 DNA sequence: TGTGCCAGCACCTTACGACAGTCTTCACCCCTCCACTTT. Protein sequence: CASTLRQSSPLHF.

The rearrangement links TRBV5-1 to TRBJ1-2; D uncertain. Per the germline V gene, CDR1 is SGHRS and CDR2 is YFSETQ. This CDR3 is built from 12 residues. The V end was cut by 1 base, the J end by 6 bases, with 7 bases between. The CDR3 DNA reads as TGCGCCAGCAGCTTGAACAGTAATGGCTACACCTTC. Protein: CASSLNSNGYTF.

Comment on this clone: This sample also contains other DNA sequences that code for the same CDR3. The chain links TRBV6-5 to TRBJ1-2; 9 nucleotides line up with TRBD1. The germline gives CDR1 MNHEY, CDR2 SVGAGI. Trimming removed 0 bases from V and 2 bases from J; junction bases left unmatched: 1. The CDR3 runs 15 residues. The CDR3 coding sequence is TGTGCCAGCAGTTACTCGGGGACAGGGAACTATGGCTACACCTTC. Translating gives CASSYSGTGNYGYTF.

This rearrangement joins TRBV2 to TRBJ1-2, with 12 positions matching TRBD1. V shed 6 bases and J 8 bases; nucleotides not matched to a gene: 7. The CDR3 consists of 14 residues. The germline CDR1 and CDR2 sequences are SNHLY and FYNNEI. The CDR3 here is CASSEGQGAQGYTF. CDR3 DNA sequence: TGTGCCAGCAGCGAGGGACAGGGGGCGCAAGGCTACACCTTC.

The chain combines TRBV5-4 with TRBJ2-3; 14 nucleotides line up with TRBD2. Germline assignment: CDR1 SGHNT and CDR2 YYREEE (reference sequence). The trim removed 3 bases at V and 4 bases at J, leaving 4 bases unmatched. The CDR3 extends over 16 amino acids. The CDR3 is CASSSAGLAGADTQYF. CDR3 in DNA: TGTGCCAGCAGCTCGGCGGGACTAGCGGGGGCAGATACGCAGTATTTT.

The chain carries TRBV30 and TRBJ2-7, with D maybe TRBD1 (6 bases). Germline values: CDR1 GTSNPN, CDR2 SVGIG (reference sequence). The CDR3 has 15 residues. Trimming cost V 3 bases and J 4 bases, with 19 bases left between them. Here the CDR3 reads CAWRGAKARVYEQYF. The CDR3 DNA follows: TGTGCCTGGAGGGGGGCCAAAGCTAGGGTATACGAGCAGTACTTC.

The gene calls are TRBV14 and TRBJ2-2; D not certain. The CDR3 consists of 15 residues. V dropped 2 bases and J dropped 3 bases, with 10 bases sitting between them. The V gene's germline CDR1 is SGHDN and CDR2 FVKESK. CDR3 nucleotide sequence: TGTGCCAGCAGCCAATACACATCTTACACCGGGGAGCTGTTTTTT. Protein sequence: CASSQYTSYTGELFF.

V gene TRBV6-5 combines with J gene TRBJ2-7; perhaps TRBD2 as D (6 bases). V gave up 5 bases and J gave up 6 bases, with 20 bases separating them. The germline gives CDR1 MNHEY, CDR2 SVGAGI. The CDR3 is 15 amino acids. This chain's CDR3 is CASSAPWGLGGEQYF. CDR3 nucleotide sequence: TGTGCCAGCAGTGCCCCTTGGGGCCTCGGGGGCGAGCAGTACTTC.

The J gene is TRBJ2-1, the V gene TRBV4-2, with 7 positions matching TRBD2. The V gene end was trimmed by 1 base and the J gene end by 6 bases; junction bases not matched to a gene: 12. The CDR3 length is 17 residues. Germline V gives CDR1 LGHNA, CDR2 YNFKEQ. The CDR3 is CASSQGLGRETSNEQFF. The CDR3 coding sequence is TGTGCCAGCAGCCAAGGACTGGGGCGGGAGACTTCCAATGAGCAGTTCTTC.

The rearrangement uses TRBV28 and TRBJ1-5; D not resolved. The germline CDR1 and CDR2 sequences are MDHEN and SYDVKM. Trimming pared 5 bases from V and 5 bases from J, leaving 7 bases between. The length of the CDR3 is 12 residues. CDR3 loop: CASSERDQPQHF. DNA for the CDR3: TGTGCCAGCAGTGAGAGGGATCAGCCCCAGCATTTT. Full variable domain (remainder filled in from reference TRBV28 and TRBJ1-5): DVKVTQSSRYLVKRTGEKVFLECVQDMDHENMFWYRQDPGLGLRLIYFSYDVKMKEKGDIPEGYSVSREKKERFSLILESASTNQTSMYLCASSERDQPQHFGDGTRLSIL.

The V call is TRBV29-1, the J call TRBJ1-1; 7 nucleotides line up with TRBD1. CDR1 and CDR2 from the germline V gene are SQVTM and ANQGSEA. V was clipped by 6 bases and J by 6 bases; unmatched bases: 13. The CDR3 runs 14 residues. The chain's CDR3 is CSVVRDSGVPEAFF. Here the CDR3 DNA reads TGCAGCGTGGTACGGGACAGTGGAGTTCCTGAAGCTTTCTTT.

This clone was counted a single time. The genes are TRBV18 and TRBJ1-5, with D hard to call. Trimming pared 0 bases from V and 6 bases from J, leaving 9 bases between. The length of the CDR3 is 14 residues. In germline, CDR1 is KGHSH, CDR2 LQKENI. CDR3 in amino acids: CASSPPYPGQPQHF. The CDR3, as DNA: TGTGCCAGCTCACCACCATACCCCGGTCAGCCCCAGCATTTT. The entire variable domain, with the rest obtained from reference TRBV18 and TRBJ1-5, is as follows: NAGVMQNPRHLVRRRGQEARLRCSPMKGHSHVYWYRQLPEEGLKFMVYLQKENIIDESGMPKERFSAEFPKEGPSILRIQQVVRGDSAAYFCASSPPYPGQPQHFGDGTRLSIL.

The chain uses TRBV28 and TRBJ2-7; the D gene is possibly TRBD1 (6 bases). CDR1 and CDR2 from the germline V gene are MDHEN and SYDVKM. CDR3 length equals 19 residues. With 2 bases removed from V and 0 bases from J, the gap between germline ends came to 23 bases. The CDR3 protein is CASSLTQQGWGYSSYEQYF. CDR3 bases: TGTGCCAGCAGTTTAACCCAACAGGGTTGGGGGTATAGCTCCTACGAGCAGTACTTC.

The CDR3 loop reads CASSPTGPTRETQYF. CDR3 nucleotides: TGTGCCAGCAGTCCGACAGGGCCGACGAGGGAGACCCAGTACTTC. The chain has TRBV27 and TRBJ2-5, with TRBD1 identical over 7 bases. The CDR3 consists of 15 residues. Germline V gene data show CDR1 as MNHEY and CDR2 as SMNVEV (reference sequence). V shed 5 bases, J shed 5 bases, and the junction held 11 bases outside the gene matches.

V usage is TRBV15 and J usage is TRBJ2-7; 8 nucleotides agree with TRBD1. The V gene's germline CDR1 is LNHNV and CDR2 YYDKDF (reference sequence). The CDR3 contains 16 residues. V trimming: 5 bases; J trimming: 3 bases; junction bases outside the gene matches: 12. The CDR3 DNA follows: TGTGCCACCAGCCGCTATCCGGGACAGGACAGCTACGAGCAGTACTTC. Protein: CATSRYPGQDSYEQYF.

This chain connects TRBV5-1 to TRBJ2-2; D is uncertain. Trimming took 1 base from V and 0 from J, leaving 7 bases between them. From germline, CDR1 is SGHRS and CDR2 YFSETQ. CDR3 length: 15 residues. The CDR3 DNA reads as TGCGCCAGCAGCTTGACCAGCGCGAACACCGGGGAGCTGTTTTTT. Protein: CASSLTSANTGELFF. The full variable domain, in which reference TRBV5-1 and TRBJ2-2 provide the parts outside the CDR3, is KAGVTQTPRYLIKTRGQQVTLSCSPISGHRSVSWYQQTPGQGLQFLFEYFSETQRNKGNFPGRFSGRQFSNSRSEMNVSTLELGDSALYLCASSLTSANTGELFFGEGSRLTVL.

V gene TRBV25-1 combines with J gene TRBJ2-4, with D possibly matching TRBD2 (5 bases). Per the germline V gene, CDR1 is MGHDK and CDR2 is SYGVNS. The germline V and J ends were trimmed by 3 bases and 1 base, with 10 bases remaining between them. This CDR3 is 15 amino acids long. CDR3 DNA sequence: TGTGCCAGCAGTGATCGAGGGCGGGCCAAAAACATTCAGTACTTC. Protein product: CASSDRGRAKNIQYF.